A selection of T cell receptor beta chains follows, all from one sample in a study of CXCR3-negative and CXCR3-positive naive CD8 T cells. TCRdb re-called the 5' RACE reads and shows each CDR3 protein once, DNA omitted. Recorded for this sample: around 8,600 distinct CDR3 sequences. The sequencing sample was made of naive CXCR3+ CD8+ T cells from blood. The origin of the receptors is a human donor in good health. Some clones in this sample may be carry-over from other donors' samples. The CDR3 runs from the conserved cysteine through the conserved F or W. Clone size is given for some rows only: seen once, a few or many times, or a class if the clone is expanded.

J: TRBJ2-7; size: NA; V: TRBV7-6; CDR3: CASSTGTSPYEQYF
J: TRBJ1-4; size: NA; V: TRBV15; CDR3: CATSKGDRGSTNEKLFF
J: TRBJ2-1; size: NA; V: TRBV19; CDR3: CASKVWGDAYNEQFF
J: TRBJ2-1; size: NA; V: TRBV13; CDR3: CASSRPGGLSNEQFF
J: TRBJ1-1; size: NA; V: TRBV9; CDR3: CASSGINRESTEAFF
J: TRBJ2-1; size: NA; V: TRBV2; CDR3: CASSDAGQGNVHEQFF
J: TRBJ2-7; size: NA; V: TRBV2; CDR3: CASGETGTGGQETQYF
J: TRBJ2-2; size: NA; V: TRBV6-6; CDR3: CASSRGGRLSNTGELFF
J: TRBJ2-2; size: NA; V: TRBV13; CDR3: CASSPPSPHTGELFF
J: TRBJ2-3; size: NA; V: TRBV11-2; CDR3: CASLMGGDTQYF
J: TRBJ1-5; size: medium-sized; V: TRBV29-1; CDR3: CSVLQGNGNQPQHF
J: TRBJ2-2; size: NA; V: TRBV4-3; CDR3: CASSQVAMEEWGELFF
J: TRBJ2-1; size: NA; V: TRBV7-9; CDR3: CASSLINQAGIYNEQFF
J: TRBJ2-1; size: NA; V: TRBV11-2; CDR3: CASSLRTAYNEQFF
J: TRBJ2-4; size: NA; V: TRBV29-1; CDR3: CSVQTEWNIQYF
J: TRBJ2-7; size: medium-sized; V: TRBV4-1; CDR3: CASSQRGPSYEQYF
J: TRBJ2-7; size: NA; V: TRBV13; CDR3: CASSWGLAGGEQYF
J: TRBJ1-2; size: medium-sized; V: TRBV7-9; CDR3: CASSLTDTKGYGYTF
J: TRBJ2-5; size: NA; V: TRBV5-1; CDR3: CASRGTGRQETQYF
J: TRBJ1-1; size: NA; V: TRBV4-3; CDR3: CASSQAPRGGSTEAFF
J: TRBJ2-2; size: medium-sized; V: TRBV6-2/TRBV6-3; CDR3: CASRVADHTGELFF
J: TRBJ2-7; size: NA; V: TRBV29-1; CDR3: CSVRQDRAGAVEQYF
J: TRBJ1-2; size: medium-sized; V: TRBV29-1; CDR3: CSVEQDPGYTF
J: TRBJ1-5; size: medium-sized; V: TRBV4-1; CDR3: CASSDRGGGNQPQHF
J: TRBJ2-3; size: medium-sized; V: TRBV4-3; CDR3: CASSQDGRDNTDTQYF
J: TRBJ1-2; size: medium-sized; V: TRBV29-1; CDR3: CSVADGIGGYTF
J: TRBJ1-2; size: NA; V: TRBV7-6; CDR3: CASSLAVSYGYTF
J: TRBJ2-5; size: NA; V: TRBV15; CDR3: CATSRPPLETQYF
J: TRBJ1-1; size: NA; V: TRBV12-3/TRBV12-4; CDR3: CASRTLGYTGTGDTEAFF
J: TRBJ2-3; size: NA; V: TRBV7-2; CDR3: CASSLEVQYAAGYDTQYF
J: TRBJ2-7; size: NA; V: TRBV12-3/TRBV12-4; CDR3: CASSFGQGYEQYF
J: TRBJ2-7; size: NA; V: TRBV29-1; CDR3: CSVAGGPEQYF
J: TRBJ2-7; size: NA; V: TRBV7-9; CDR3: CASSLSLAGGPEQYF
J: TRBJ1-2; size: NA; V: TRBV19; CDR3: CASSIAEGFYGYTF
J: TRBJ1-2; size: NA; V: TRBV2; CDR3: CASSEGPLYGYTF
J: TRBJ2-1; size: NA; V: TRBV28; CDR3: CASSLLAGGPNPYNEQFF
J: TRBJ2-3; size: NA; V: TRBV10-1; CDR3: CASSSGSELGDTQYF
J: TRBJ1-5; size: NA; V: TRBV7-8; CDR3: CASSPLDRGLGYSNQPQHF
J: TRBJ1-1; size: medium-sized; V: TRBV28; CDR3: CASSLFGRGNTEAFF
J: TRBJ2-7; size: NA; V: TRBV3-1; CDR3: CASSQVWQGRLYEQYF
J: TRBJ2-7; size: NA; V: TRBV21-1; CDR3: CASSKGGEQYF
J: TRBJ2-1; size: NA; V: TRBV29-1; CDR3: CSVLWSSYNEQFF
J: TRBJ2-7; size: NA; V: TRBV4-2; CDR3: CASSQEIRLAGDYEQYF
J: TRBJ2-1; size: NA; V: TRBV27; CDR3: CASSLRDRWNEQFF